This record looks at one T cell receptor (beta chain) sequence and its context. Its binding antigen is unknown. No much larger clone exists at a distance of one base, and base qualities are not known. V is shortened by 1 base, J by 0 bases, and the region joining them spans 10 bases. The CDR3 measures 17 amino acids from cysteine to phenylalanine. Here the CDR3 DNA is all that survives: 51 bases in frame from base 1. Via the germline V gene, CDR1 is SGHTA and CDR2 FQGNSA. This record belongs to a study of Tregs in tolerant kidney transplant recipients (dated by TCRdb to between 2018 and 2021). Regarding the study in general: The transplants used related donors with nonmyeloablative bone marrow transplantation, and mixed chimerism in the human trials was transient. Sorted recipient Tregs were cultured with irradiated activated donor B cells plus IL-2 for more than 15 days, with restimulation on day 11. Once the B cell culture was finished, the cells were sorted into two populations: CD4+CD8-CD25+CD127- and CD4+CD8-4-1BB+CD40L-. Activated donor B cells were produced by a roughly 9-day culture on irradiated CD40L-expressing 3T3 cells in the presence of cyclosporin A and IL-4. Additional Treg samples were obtained from an approximately three-day mixed lymphocyte reaction with belatacept, in some cases followed by an approximately five-day donor restimulation, before recipient CD4+CD25+CD127- cells were sorted. During sorting of primary belatacept mixed lymphocyte reaction cultures, recipient cells were distinguished from donor cells with antibodies. Before combined kidney and bone marrow transplantation, this study identified donor-specific regulatory T cells using TCRbeta sequencing and then followed those same cells after transplant.

Summary of the overall study and its limitations: Because the study included only a small number of patients, the results must be confirmed in larger populations and under other immunosuppression protocols. Donor-specific Treg expansion exceeded global Treg expansion in tolerant patients, suggesting antigen-driven rather than nonspecific expansion. Because the PCR primers were changed over time for some patients, nucleotide-level comparison could not be performed across the samples from those patients. The most biologically relevant and donor-specific TCRbeta repertoire appeared to be identified by expanding Tregs with activated donor B cells. Biological reproducibility was not directly addressed, though technical replication error appeared minimal.

This specimen's time point label, per the study, means: blood sample drawn before combined kidney and bone marrow transplant. Several combined kidney and bone marrow transplant recipients from the ITN036ST trial were included as patients, and samples were available only from these trial subjects. Healthy control blood was separated into PBMCs by Ficoll density gradient and cryopreserved, and patient PBMCs were collected both before and after transplant. For TCRbeta CDR3 sequencing, genomic DNA from the sorted cells was extracted using the QIAGEN DNeasy Blood and Tissue Kit. High-throughput TCRbeta CDR3 sequencing, which included PCR amplification with bias correction and internal controls, was done commercially through immunoSEQ. Per the source publication's procedure: Unique productive TCRbeta sequences were defined by CDR3 nucleotide sequence when primers matched and otherwise by CDR3 amino acid sequence together with Vbeta and Jbeta genes. A sequence counted as donor-reactive if, in CFSE-low cells, the sequence had a frequency of at least 0.01% and was expanded at least 5-fold compared with unstimulated cells. Repertoire divergence was quantified by Jensen-Shannon divergence calculated from the top 100 TCRbeta sequences ranked by frequency. When a sample had multiple sequencing runs, each run was corrected for sorting error separately and the runs were then pooled. The table was pulled from immuneACCESS by TCRdb, which kept in-frame rearrangements only. Such tables lose some clones; where checked, under half of the loss comes from unresolved V genes, and the rest has no known cause. V and J calls and clone size are as listed in that table; D and trimming were resolved from the DNA. The sample table records about 5,600 clones; 85% to 90% of these occur just once. The ten biggest clones cover 3% to 4% of the sample.

The material was Tregs from blood cultured with allogeneic cells, obtained before the transplant. The receptor was isolated from a human patient who received a combined kidney and bone marrow transplant. The sequence joins TRBV7-2 to TRBJ1-6; no confident D gene assignment can be made. The CDR3 protein is CASSLVWLTSYNSPLHF. The sequence in DNA is TGTGCCAGCAGCTTAGTTTGGTTGACCTCCTATAATTCACCCCTCCACTTT.